This T cell receptor beta chain appears in the sequencing data of a study of blood T cell repertoires in COVID-19. Study summary: The origin of the acute and convalescent COVID-19 samples was the United States, Italy and Spain.

Per the original methods: For nucleated cells, counts were estimated from reference gene primer amplification. Produced via immunoSEQ multiplex PCR; TCRdb's table is partial and in-frame only. V and J calls and clone size are given by that table; D and trimming were obtained from the DNA. This repertoire shows about 73,000 clones, around 83% found once; its top ten account for 5% to 6.5%. Details on this clone: This sample also contains other DNA sequences that code for the same CDR3.

The CDR3 spans 14 residues. Germline V gene lookup returns CDR1 MNHEY and CDR2 SVGAGI. Trimming cost V 4 bases and J 9 bases; bases outside gene matches: 8. This TCR was recovered from a man aged 50 to 59 with active COVID-19. The rearrangement uses TRBV6-5 and TRBJ2-1; 8 bases match TRBD1. Source material: peripheral blood. The CDR3 DNA follows: TGTGCCAGCAGTTCCGGGACAGGTCGGCGTGAGCAGTTCTTC. The encoded protein is CASSSGTGRREQFF.